This TCR beta chain was recovered during a study of Ad26.COV2.S vaccination and SARS-CoV-2 variants. Background on the study: Donor got 5x10^10 or 1x10^11 viral particles of Ad26.COV2.S.

Notes on the study in general: Measures of TCR breadth and depth may have fallen short of total T cell responses.

On this clone itself: The target antigen is unknown.

Specified treatment: some 20 received Ad26.COV2.S at low or high dose, single or two shots; a few received placebo; per-sample allocation not given. Collection of the samples took place on day 63 after the first injection of vaccine or placebo. An 18-55-year-old adult in Boston served as donor. Method: immunoSEQ multiplex PCR; TCRdb's copy keeps in-frame clones and lacks some. The data show about 320,000 clones, with roughly 80% seen just once and about 2.1% held by the top ten. The specimen comprised peripheral blood, sampled in a trial of Ad26.COV2.S vaccine versus placebo. The TCR originated in a person aged 18 to 59 who received the Ad26.COV2.S COVID-19 vaccine or a placebo.

This CDR3 reads CASTRSAGANTGELFF. The CDR3 bases are TGTGCCAGCACGCGCTCAGCGGGGGCCAACACCGGGGAGCTGTTTTTT. The rearrangement uses TRBV4-2 and TRBJ2-2, with 8 bases identical to TRBD2. V dropped 7 bases and J dropped 2; count of bases not matched to a gene: 9. The CDR3 runs 16 residues. Germline V lookup: CDR1 LGHNA, CDR2 YNFKEQ.